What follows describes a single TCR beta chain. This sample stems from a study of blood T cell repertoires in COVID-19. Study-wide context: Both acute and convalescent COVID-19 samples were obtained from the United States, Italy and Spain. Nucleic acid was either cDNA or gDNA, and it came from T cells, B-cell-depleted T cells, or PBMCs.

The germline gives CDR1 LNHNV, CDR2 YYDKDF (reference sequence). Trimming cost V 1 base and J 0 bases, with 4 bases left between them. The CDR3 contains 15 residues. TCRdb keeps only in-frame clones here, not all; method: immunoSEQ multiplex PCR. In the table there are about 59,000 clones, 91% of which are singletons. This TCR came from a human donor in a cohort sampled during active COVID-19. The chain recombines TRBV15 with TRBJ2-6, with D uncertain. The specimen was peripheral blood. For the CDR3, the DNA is TGTGCCACCAGCAGAGGAGGCTCTGGGGCCAACGTCCTGACTTTC. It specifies CATSRGGSGANVLTF.